This T cell receptor (beta chain) was captured in a study of CD4 T cells in relation to SARS-CoV-2 and coronaviruses. On the study more broadly: Crossreactive spike epitopes shared across donors were mapped to their HLA restriction.

Naive and memory CD4+ T cells were separated from cryopreserved PBMCs. Germline CDR1 is SGHDN and CDR2 is FVKESK. The CDR3 covers 14 residues. With 1 base removed from V and 0 bases from J, the gap between germline ends came to 7 bases. Produced via immunoSEQ multiplex PCR; TCRdb's table is partial and in-frame only. The sample carries tens of thousands of clones, about 76% recorded once. Notes on the study in general: In roughly 65% of donors, memory CD4+ clonotypes crossrecognized SARS-CoV-2 and at least one common cold coronavirus spike.

This clone was counted between two and nine times. The antigen remains unidentified. This sequence originates from an adult with COVID-19. The gene calls are TRBV14 and TRBJ2-7; D gene uncertain. Sample: memory CD4+ T cells from PBMCs, cultured in vitro. CDR3 sequence: CASSQGLSSYEQYF. As DNA, the CDR3 is TGTGCCAGCAGCCAAGGACTGAGCTCCTACGAGCAGTACTTC.